Listed here are 4 T cell receptor beta chains from one sample, sequenced in a study of early T cells in non-severe SARS-CoV-2 infection. TCRdb called the 5' RACE reads again in MiXCR, with one record for every CDR3 protein. The data contain 85,000 to 100,000 distinct CDR3 sequences, about 12% of them singletons. The sample consisted of whole blood. These receptor sequences come from an adult who was a healthcare worker with PCR-confirmed SARS-CoV-2 infection or an uninfected control (not recorded which).

This clonotype has a count of ten or more. The chain couples TRBV5-1 to TRBJ1-1; D not resolved. Between the trimmed V and J ends, which lost 3 bases and 11 bases, there was a span of 20 bases. The CDR3 has 14 residues. In germline, CDR1 is SGHRS, CDR2 YFSETQ. In nucleotides, the CDR3 is TGCGCCAGCAGCTCATGGGGAGACACGGCGGCCGCTTTCTTT. Translating it yields CASSSWGDTAAAFF.

V gene TRBV4-1 combines with J gene TRBJ2-7, with D perhaps given as TRBD1 or TRBD2 (5 bases each). The V gene lost 0 bases and the J gene lost 2 bases, with 11 bases spanning the gap. From germline, CDR1 is MGHRA and CDR2 YSYEKL. This CDR3 has 15 amino acids. In DNA, the CDR3 is TGCGCCAGCAGCCAAGATAGGCCGGGGCCCTACGAGCAGTACTTC. Its translation is CASSQDRPGPYEQYF.

The V and J genes are TRBV6-6 and TRBJ1-3, with D tentatively TRBD1 (5 bases). CDR3 length equals 17 residues. V was cut by 2 bases and J by 0 bases, with 14 bases left in between. The germline V gene has CDR1 MNHNY and CDR2 SVGAGI (reference sequence). This CDR3 is CASSYARGSNSGNTIYF. DNA of the CDR3: TGTGCCAGCAGTTACGCCCGGGGGTCTAACTCTGGAAACACCATATATTTT.

This clonotype was observed many times. The DNA for the CDR3 is TGTGCCAGCGGGCGGGGGGCCTTCACAGATACGCAGTATTTT. As protein: CASGRGAFTDTQYF. This chain connects TRBV12-3 or TRBV12-4 to TRBJ2-3, with 8 bases aligning to TRBD2. Trimming cost V 8 bases and J 2 bases; bases outside gene matches: 6. The CDR3 loop spans 14 amino acids.